This TCR beta chain stems from a study of blood T cell repertoires in COVID-19. Profiling relied on immunoSEQ multiplex PCR, and the TCRdb table lists in-frame clones only, not all of them. In the table there are 180,000 or so clones, over 65% of which are singletons. Germline V gene lookup returns CDR1 SNHLY and CDR2 FYNNEI. Trimming cost V 3 bases and J 0 bases, with 12 bases left between them. The CDR3 extends over 16 amino acids. The TCR sequence derives from a woman between 45 and 60 years old who had recovered from COVID-19. Material: PBMCs or T cells enriched from blood (not recorded which). This chain connects TRBV2 to TRBJ1-5, with no clear D. The CDR3 DNA sequence: TGTGCCAGCAGTGATAGAGGCCACTATAGCAATCAGCCCCAGCATTTT. It translates to CASSDRGHYSNQPQHF.